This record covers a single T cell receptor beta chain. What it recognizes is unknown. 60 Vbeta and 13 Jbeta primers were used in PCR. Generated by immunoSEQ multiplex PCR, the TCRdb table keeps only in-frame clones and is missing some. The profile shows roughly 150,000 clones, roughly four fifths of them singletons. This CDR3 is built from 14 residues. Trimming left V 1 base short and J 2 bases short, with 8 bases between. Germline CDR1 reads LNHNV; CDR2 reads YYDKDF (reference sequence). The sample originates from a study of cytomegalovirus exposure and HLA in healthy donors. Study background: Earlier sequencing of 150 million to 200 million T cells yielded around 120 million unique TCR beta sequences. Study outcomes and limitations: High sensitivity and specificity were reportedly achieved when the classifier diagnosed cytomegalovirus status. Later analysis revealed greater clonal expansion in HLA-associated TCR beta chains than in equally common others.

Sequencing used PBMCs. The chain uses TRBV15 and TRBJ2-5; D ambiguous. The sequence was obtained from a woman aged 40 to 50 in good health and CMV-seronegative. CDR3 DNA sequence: TGTGCCACCAGCAGAGGGCCAAGTCAAGAGACCCAGTACTTC. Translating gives CATSRGPSQETQYF.